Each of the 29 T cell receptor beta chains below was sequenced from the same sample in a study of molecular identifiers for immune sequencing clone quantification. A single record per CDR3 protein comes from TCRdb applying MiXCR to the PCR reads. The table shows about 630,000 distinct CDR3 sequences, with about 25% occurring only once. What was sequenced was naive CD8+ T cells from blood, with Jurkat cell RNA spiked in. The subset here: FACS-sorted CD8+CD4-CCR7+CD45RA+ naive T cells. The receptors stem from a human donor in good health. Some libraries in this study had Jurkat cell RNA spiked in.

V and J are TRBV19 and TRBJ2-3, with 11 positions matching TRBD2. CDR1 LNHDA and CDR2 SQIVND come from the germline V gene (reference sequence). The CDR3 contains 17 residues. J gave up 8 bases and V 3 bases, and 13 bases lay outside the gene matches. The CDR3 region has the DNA TGTGCCAGTAGTATTGGTCTTGGACTAGCGGGCCTGAGTACGCAGTATTTT. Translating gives CASSIGLGLAGLSTQYF.

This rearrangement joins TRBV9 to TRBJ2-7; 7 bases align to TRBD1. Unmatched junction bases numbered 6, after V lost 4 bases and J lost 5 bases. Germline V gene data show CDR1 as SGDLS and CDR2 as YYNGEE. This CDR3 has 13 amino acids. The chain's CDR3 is CASSPTGAHEQYF. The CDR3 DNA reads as TGTGCCAGCAGCCCAACAGGGGCCCACGAGCAGTACTTC.

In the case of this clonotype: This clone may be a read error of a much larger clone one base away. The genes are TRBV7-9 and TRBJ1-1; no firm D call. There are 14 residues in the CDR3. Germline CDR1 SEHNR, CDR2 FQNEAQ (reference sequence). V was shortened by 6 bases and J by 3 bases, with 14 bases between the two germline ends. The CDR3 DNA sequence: TGTGCCAGCAGGGGAGCAATTTTGGACACTGAAGCTTTCTTT. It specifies CASRGAILDTEAFF.

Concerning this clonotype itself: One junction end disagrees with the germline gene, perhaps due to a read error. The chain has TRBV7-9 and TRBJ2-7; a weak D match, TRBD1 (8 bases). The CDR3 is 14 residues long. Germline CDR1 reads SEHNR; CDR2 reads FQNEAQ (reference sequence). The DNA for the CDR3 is TGTACCAGCAGCCCATGGACAGGGAGGGACGAGCAGTACTTC. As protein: CTSSPWTGRDEQYF.

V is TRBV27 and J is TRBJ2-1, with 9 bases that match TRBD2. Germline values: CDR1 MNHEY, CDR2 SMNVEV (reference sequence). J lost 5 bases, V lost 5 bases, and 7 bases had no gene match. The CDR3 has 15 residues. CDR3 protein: CASSPGLAKHNEQFF. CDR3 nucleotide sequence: TGTGCCAGCAGTCCAGGACTAGCGAAACACAATGAGCAGTTCTTC.

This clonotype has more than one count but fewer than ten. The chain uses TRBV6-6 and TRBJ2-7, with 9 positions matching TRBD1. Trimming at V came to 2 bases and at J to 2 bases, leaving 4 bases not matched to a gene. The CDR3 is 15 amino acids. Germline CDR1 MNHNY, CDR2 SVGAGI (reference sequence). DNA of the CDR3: TGTGCCAGCAGTTACGAGGGGACAGGGCCCTACGAGCAGTACTTC. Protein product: CASSYEGTGPYEQYF.

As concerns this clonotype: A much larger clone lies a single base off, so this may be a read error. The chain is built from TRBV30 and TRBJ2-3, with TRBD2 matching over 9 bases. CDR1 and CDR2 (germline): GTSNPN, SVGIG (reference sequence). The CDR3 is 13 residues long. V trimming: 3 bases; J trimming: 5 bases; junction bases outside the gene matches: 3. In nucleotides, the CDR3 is TGTGCCTGGAGCCTAGCGGGAATAGATACGCAGTATTTT. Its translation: CAWSLAGIDTQYF.

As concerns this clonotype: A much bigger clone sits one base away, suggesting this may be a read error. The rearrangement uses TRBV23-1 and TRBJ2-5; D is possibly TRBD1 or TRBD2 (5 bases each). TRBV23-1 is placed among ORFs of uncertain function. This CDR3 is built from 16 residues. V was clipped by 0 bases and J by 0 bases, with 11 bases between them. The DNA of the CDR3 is TGCGCCAGCAGTCAATCCGGGACGGAGTACCAAGAGACCCAGTACTTC. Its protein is CASSQSGTEYQETQYF.

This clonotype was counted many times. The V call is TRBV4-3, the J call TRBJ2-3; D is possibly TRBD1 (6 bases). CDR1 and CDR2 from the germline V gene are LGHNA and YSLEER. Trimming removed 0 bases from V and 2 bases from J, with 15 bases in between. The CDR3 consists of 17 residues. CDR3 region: CASSQDRTADFTDTQYF. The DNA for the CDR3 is TGCGCCAGCAGCCAAGATCGGACAGCCGACTTCACAGATACGCAGTATTTT.

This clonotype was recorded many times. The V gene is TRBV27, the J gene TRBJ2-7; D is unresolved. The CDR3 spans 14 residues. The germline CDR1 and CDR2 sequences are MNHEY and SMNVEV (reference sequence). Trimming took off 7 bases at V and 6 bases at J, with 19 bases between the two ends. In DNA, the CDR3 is TGTGCCAGCAACCCATTTTATGCCGGGCCCGAGCAGTACTTC. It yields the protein CASNPFYAGPEQYF.

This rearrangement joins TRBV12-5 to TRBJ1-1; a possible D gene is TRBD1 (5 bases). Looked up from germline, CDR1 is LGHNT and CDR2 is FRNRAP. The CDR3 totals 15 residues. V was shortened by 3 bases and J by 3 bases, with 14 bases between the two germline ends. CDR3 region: CASGLSRGGDTEAFF. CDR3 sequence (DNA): TGTGCTAGTGGTTTATCAAGGGGCGGAGACACTGAAGCTTTCTTT.

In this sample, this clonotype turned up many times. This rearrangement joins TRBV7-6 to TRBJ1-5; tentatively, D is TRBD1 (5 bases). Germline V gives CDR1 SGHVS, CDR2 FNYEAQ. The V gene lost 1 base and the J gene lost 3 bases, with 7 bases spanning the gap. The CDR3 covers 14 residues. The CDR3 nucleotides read TGTGCCAGCAGCTTAGGGGGCCTCAATCAGCCCCAGCATTTT. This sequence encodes CASSLGGLNQPQHF.

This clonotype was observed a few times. CDR3 sequence (DNA): TGTGCCAGCTCGCAGGGGTACGGATCCGAGCAGGAGACCCAGTACTTC. This encodes CASSQGYGSEQETQYF. This chain uses TRBV2 with TRBJ2-5; tentative D call: TRBD1 (6 bases). V lost 8 bases, J lost 5 bases, and 24 bases lay in between. Germline loops: CDR1 SNHLY, CDR2 FYNNEI. This CDR3 contains 16 residues.

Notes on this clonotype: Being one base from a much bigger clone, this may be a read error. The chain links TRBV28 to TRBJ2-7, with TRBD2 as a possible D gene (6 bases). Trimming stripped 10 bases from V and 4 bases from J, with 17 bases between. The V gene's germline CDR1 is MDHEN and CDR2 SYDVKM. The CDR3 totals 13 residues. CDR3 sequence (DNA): TGTGCCACCCTGAGACGGGGAGGTTACGAGCAGTACTTC. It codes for CATLRRGGYEQYF.

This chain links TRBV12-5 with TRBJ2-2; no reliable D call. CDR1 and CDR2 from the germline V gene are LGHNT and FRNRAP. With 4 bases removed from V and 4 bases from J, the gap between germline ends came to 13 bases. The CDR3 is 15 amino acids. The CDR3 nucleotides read TGTGCTAGTGGTTGGCGAGCGTATACCACCGGGGAGCTGTTTTTT. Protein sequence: CASGWRAYTTGELFF.

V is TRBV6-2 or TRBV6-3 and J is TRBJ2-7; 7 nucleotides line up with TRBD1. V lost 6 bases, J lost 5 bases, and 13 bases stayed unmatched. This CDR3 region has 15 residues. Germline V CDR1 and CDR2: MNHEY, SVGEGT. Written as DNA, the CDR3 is TGTGCCAGCAGCCCGAGGGGGACAGTAGCCAACGAGCAGTACTTC. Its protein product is CASSPRGTVANEQYF.

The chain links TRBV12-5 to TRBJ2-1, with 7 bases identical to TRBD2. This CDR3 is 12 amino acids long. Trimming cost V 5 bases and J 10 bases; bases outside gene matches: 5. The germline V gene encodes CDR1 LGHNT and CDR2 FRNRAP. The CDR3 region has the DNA TGTGCTAGTGGTATCGGGACTACCGAGCAGTTCTTC. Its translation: CASGIGTTEQFF.

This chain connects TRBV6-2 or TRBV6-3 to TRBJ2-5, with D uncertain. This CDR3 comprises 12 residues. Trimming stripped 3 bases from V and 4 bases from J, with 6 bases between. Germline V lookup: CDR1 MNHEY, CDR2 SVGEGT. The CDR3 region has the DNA TGTGCCAGCAGTTATCGGATAGAGACCCAGTACTTC. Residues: CASSYRIETQYF.

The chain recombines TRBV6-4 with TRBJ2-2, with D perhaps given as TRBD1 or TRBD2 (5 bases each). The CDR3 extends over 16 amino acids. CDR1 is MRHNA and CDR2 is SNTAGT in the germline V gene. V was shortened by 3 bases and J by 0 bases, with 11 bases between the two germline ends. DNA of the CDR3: TGTGCCAGCAGTGAAATTGGGGGACCGAACACCGGGGAGCTGTTTTTT. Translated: CASSEIGGPNTGELFF.

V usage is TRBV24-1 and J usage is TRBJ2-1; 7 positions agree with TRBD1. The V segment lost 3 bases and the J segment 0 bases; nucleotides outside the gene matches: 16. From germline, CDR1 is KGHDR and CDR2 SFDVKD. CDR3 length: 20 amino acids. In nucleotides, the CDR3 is TGTGCCACCAGTGATCCAAAACCGACCGGACAGGAGGCCTCCTACAATGAGCAGTTCTTC. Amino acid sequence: CATSDPKPTGQEASYNEQFF.

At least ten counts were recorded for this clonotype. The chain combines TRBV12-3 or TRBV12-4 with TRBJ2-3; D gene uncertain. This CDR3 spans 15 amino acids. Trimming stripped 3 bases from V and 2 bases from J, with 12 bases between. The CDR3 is CASSFPGRHTDTQYF. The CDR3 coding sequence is TGTGCCAGCAGTTTCCCCGGCAGGCACACAGATACGCAGTATTTT.

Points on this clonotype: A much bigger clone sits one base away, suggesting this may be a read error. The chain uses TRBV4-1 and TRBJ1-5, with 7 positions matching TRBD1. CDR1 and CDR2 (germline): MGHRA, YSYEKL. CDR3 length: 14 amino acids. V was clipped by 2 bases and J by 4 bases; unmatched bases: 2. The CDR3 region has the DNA TGCGCCAGCAGCCAAACGACAGGGAATCAGCCCCAGCATTTT. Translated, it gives CASSQTTGNQPQHF.

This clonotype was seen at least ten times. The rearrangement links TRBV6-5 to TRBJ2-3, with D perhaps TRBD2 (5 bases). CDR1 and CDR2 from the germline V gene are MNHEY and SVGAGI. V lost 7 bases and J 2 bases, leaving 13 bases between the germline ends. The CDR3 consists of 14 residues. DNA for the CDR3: TGTGCCAGCAAACAGACTACCAACACAGATACGCAGTATTTT. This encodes CASKQTTNTDTQYF.

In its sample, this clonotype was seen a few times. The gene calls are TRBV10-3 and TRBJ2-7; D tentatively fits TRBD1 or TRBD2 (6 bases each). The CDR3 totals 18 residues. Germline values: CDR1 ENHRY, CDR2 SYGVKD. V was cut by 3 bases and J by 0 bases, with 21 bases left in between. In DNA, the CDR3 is TGTGCCATCAGTGAATCTGGCACAGGGACTTCACGCTCCTACGAGCAGTACTTC. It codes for CAISESGTGTSRSYEQYF.

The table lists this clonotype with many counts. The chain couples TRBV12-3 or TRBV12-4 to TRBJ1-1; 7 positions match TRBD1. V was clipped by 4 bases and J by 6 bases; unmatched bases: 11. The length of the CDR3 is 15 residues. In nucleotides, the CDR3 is TGTGCCAGCAGTTCCTTGAGCGAGGGGGCCGCTGAAGCTTTCTTT. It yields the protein CASSSLSEGAAEAFF.

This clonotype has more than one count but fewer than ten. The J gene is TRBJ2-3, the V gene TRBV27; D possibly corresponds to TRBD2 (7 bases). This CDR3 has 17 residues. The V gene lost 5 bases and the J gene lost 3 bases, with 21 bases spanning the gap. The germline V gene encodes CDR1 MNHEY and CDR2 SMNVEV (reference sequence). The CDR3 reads CASSTPWGGARTDTQYF. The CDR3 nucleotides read TGTGCCAGCAGTACCCCTTGGGGGGGGGCGCGTACAGATACGCAGTATTTT.

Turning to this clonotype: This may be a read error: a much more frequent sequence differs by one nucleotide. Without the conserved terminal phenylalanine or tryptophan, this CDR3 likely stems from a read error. This CDR3 is CASSYSATGDTEAFS. DNA of the CDR3: TGTGCCAGCAGTTACTCCGCGACAGGGGATACTGAAGCTTTCTCT. This chain joins TRBV6-5 and TRBJ1-1; TRBD1 matches 8 bases. The germline gives CDR1 MNHEY, CDR2 SVGAGI. This CDR3 is 15 amino acids long. V dropped 0 bases and J dropped 5; count of bases not matched to a gene: 5.

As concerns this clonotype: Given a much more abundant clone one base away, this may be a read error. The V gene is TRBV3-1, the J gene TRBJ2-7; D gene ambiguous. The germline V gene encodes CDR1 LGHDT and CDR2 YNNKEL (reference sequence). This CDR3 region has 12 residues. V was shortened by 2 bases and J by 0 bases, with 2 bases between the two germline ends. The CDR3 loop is CASSQYSYEQYF. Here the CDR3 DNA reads TGTGCCAGCAGCCAATACTCCTACGAGCAGTACTTC.

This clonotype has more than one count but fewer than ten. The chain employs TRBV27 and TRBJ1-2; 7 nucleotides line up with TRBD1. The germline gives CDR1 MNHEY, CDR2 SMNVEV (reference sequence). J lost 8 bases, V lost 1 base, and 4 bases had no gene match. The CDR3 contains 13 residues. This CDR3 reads CASSLLGGGGYTF. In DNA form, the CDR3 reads TGTGCCAGCAGTTTATTGGGAGGGGGCGGCTACACCTTC.